The clone carrying this T cell receptor beta chain was recorded at least ten times. TCRdb fed the RT-PCR reads into MiXCR, producing one record per CDR3 protein. The sample has hundreds of thousands of distinct CDR3 sequences, about 14% seen once. The source is a female donor in good health, serving as a healthy control. The specimen was memory CD4+ T cells from blood.

CDR3 residues: CASSLTGYQETQYF. The CDR3 DNA sequence: TGTGCCAGCAGTTTGACAGGGTACCAAGAGACCCAGTACTTC. The chain links TRBV6-5 to TRBJ2-5; 7 bases agree with TRBD1. With V trimmed by 4 bases and J by 0 bases, 2 bases remained unmatched. The length of the CDR3 is 14 residues. Looked up from germline, CDR1 is MNHEY and CDR2 is SVGAGI.